This TCR beta chain was identified during a study of cytomegalovirus exposure and HLA in healthy donors. This CDR3 region has 11 residues. The V and J ends lost 7 bases and 5 bases respectively, with 11 bases between them. From germline, CDR1 is SQVTM and CDR2 ANQGSEA. The PCR ran on 60 Vbeta and 13 Jbeta primers. Sequenced by immunoSEQ multiplex PCR; TCRdb stores in-frame clones only, minus some. The sample lists 150,000 to 200,000 clones, around 79% occurring once. As concerns this clone: Its antigen is unknown.

The study, taken as a whole, reports: Sequencing likely caused a cluster of highly shared sequence variants.

The gene calls are TRBV29-1 and TRBJ1-1; D is unclear. The source of this sequence is a woman aged 45-59 years in good health and CMV-seronegative. The source material was PBMCs. The chain's CDR3 is CSARPVTEAFF. The CDR3 nucleotides read TGCAGCGCCCGTCCGGTTACTGAAGCTTTCTTT.